This T cell receptor (beta chain) came from a study of T cell responses to AZD1222 COVID-19 vaccine. Data came from immunoSEQ multiplex PCR; TCRdb stores just in-frame clones and leaves some out. Among tens of thousands of clones listed, about nine tenths were seen once. The sequence came from an adult in good health. Sequencing was performed on peripheral blood, taken on day 0 of AZD1222 vaccination.

CDR3: CASSHGIWSNQPQHF. In DNA form, the CDR3 reads TGTGCCAGTAGTCACGGGATCTGGAGCAATCAGCCCCAGCATTTT. The chain combines TRBV19 with TRBJ1-5, with D hard to call. Between the trimmed V and J ends, which lost 5 bases and 1 base, there was a span of 12 bases. The CDR3 runs 15 residues. CDR1 is LNHDA, CDR2 SQIVND, per germline (reference sequence).